The 16 T cell receptor beta chains below were found in one sample sequenced in a study of T cells in Graves' hyperthyroidism and ophthalmopathy. Amplification targeted TCR beta CDR3 regions from RNA transcripts. The HTBI set primed first-round TCR CDR3 RT-PCR. TCRdb redid the calling of the multiplex PCR reads with MiXCR, one entry per CDR3 protein. Of 500,000 to 700,000 distinct CDR3 sequences listed, 16% are singletons. The specimen was blood. Source of these receptors: a young woman with Graves' hyperthyroidism.

This clonotype was detected a few times. This sequence joins TRBV5-6 and TRBJ2-3; TRBD2 matches at 12 bases. The ends lost 4 bases at V and 6 bases at J; junction bases unmatched: 6. The CDR3 sequence is 15 residues long. Germline values: CDR1 SGHDT, CDR2 YYEEEE. The CDR3 DNA is TGTGCCAGCAGCCGACTAGCGGGAGAATCTGATACGCAGTATTTT. Amino acids: CASSRLAGESDTQYF. Full variable domain (missing parts from reference TRBV5-6 and TRBJ2-3): DAGVTQSPTHLIKTRGQQVTLRCSPKSGHDTVSWYQQALGQGPQFIFQYYEEEERQRGNFPDRFSGHQFPNYSSELNVNALLLGDSALYLCASSRLAGESDTQYFGPGTRLTVL.

This chain connects TRBV6-1 to TRBJ2-2; TRBD1 matches at 7 bases. V lost 2 bases to trimming and J lost 5 bases; unmatched junction nucleotides: 2. In germline, CDR1 is MNHNS, CDR2 SASEGT. This CDR3 comprises 14 residues. CDR3 in amino acids: CASSEQGETGELFF. The CDR3 DNA follows: TGTGCCAGCAGTGAACAGGGGGAGACCGGGGAGCTGTTTTTT.

Ten or more counts support this clonotype. This chain uses TRBV2 with TRBJ1-1, with 8 bases fitting TRBD1. The V gene's germline CDR1 is SNHLY and CDR2 FYNNEI. V dropped 6 bases and J dropped 1; count of bases not matched to a gene: 7. This CDR3 has 15 residues. The CDR3 protein is CASRSLDRANTEAFF. CDR3 sequence (DNA): TGTGCCAGCAGAAGCTTGGACAGGGCGAACACTGAAGCTTTCTTT.

The sample holds many counts of this clonotype. The V call is TRBV7-2, the J call TRBJ2-3; 9 bases match TRBD2. Germline CDR1 and CDR2: SGHTA and FQGNSA. CDR3 length: 14 amino acids. V dropped 5 bases and J dropped 6; count of bases not matched to a gene: 6. The CDR3 sequence is CASSPGTSSDTQYF. CDR3 coding DNA: TGTGCCAGCAGCCCAGGGACTAGCAGCGATACGCAGTATTTT.

The chain is built from TRBV30 and TRBJ2-7; 7 positions match TRBD1. Germline V gene data show CDR1 as GTSNPN and CDR2 as SVGIG (reference sequence). The CDR3 has 12 amino acids. Unmatched junction bases numbered 3, after V lost 5 bases and J lost 2 bases. The DNA of the CDR3 is TGTGCCTGGCAGACAGGGACCTACGAGCAGTACTTC. This encodes CAWQTGTYEQYF. Using reference TRBV30 and TRBJ2-7 for the parts outside the CDR3, the full variable domain is SQTIHQWPATLVQPVGSPLSLECTVEGTSNPNLYWYRQAAGRGLQLLFYSVGIGQISSEVPQNLSASRPQDRQFILSSKKLLLSDSGFYLCAWQTGTYEQYFGPGTRLTVT.

This chain uses TRBV10-2 with TRBJ1-2; maybe TRBD1 (5 bases). Germline V gene data show CDR1 as WSHSY and CDR2 as SAAADI. V shed 9 bases and J shed 7 bases, with 24 bases lying between them. This CDR3 has 15 residues. The CDR3 nucleotides read TGCGCCAGTACATTTGACCGGGGCGGTCTGAGTGGCTACACCTTC. Amino acid sequence: CASTFDRGGLSGYTF.

This clonotype was recorded many times. V and J are TRBV12-3 or TRBV12-4 and TRBJ2-7; 12 nucleotides agree with TRBD2. The V segment lost 4 bases and the J segment 8 bases; nucleotides outside the gene matches: 18. The CDR3 is 18 amino acids. The CDR3 bases are TGTGCCAGCAGTTCGGTTACTCTGCGGAGACTAGCGGGAGTCAAGCAGTACTTC. It yields the protein CASSSVTLRRLAGVKQYF.

V usage is TRBV4-1 and J usage is TRBJ2-3, with unresolved D. The CDR3 length is 12 residues. V lost 1 base to trimming and J lost 6 bases, with 5 bases between them. CDR1 is MGHRA and CDR2 is YSYEKL in the germline V gene. CDR3 region: CASSQVHDTQYF. The CDR3 nucleotides read TGCGCCAGCAGCCAAGTCCACGATACGCAGTATTTT.

The chain combines TRBV7-9 with TRBJ2-2; maybe TRBD2 (5 bases). V was cut by 6 bases and J by 3 bases, with 11 bases left in between. The CDR3 is made up of 14 amino acids. Per the germline V gene, CDR1 is SEHNR and CDR2 is FQNEAQ (reference sequence). CDR3 sequence reads: CASRLDFYTGELFF. The DNA of the CDR3 is TGTGCCAGCAGGTTGGACTTCTACACCGGGGAGCTGTTTTTT.

J is TRBJ2-1 and V is TRBV7-8; no firm D call. This CDR3 spans 15 amino acids. Germline V gene data show CDR1 as SGHVS and CDR2 as FQNEAQ. The V and J ends lost 8 bases and 6 bases respectively, with 20 bases between them. This CDR3 reads CASRPGRLPPNEQFF. The CDR3 DNA reads TGTGCCAGCCGACCCGGGCGCCTCCCCCCCAATGAGCAGTTCTTC. The entire variable domain, with the rest obtained from reference TRBV7-8 and TRBJ2-1, is as follows: GAGVSQSPRYKVAKRGQDVALRCDPISGHVSLFWYQQALGQGPEFLTYFQNEAQLDKSGLPSDRFFAERPEGSVSTLKIQRTQQEDSAVYLCASRPGRLPPNEQFFGPGTRLTVL.

This clonotype has at least ten counts. The rearrangement links TRBV12-3 or TRBV12-4 to TRBJ2-7; 8 nucleotides agree with TRBD2. This CDR3 comprises 14 residues. The V and J ends lost 7 bases and 0 bases, in that order; junction bases with no gene match: 5. The CDR3 DNA follows: TGTGCCAGCACCCTGAGCGGGAGCTCCTACGAGCAGTACTTC. This encodes CASTLSGSSYEQYF.

This clonotype has only a few counts. The V call is TRBV7-9, the J call TRBJ2-1, with a tentative D call TRBD2 (6 bases). Germline V gives CDR1 SEHNR, CDR2 FQNEAQ (reference sequence). The CDR3 is made up of 16 amino acids. Trimming shortened V by 5 bases and J by 5 bases, and 19 bases separated the two germline ends. CDR3 DNA: TGTGCCAGCAGCCCCCGGGGACTTCGAACGGACAATGAGCAGTTCTTC. Its protein is CASSPRGLRTDNEQFF. The full variable domain, its missing parts supplied by reference TRBV7-9 and TRBJ2-1, is DTGVSQNPRHKITKRGQNVTFRCDPISEHNRLYWYRQTLGQGPEFLTYFQNEAQLEKSRLLSDRFSAERPKGSFSTLEIQRTEQGDSAMYLCASSPRGLRTDNEQFFGPGTRLTVL.

The sample holds a few counts of this clonotype. For the CDR3, the DNA is TGTGCCAGCAGCCAAGAGACTAGCGGGACCTACGAGCAGTACTTC. Translated, it gives CASSQETSGTYEQYF. The rearrangement links TRBV3-1 to TRBJ2-7; 11 bases are a match to TRBD2. Germline V gives CDR1 LGHDT, CDR2 YNNKEL (reference sequence). The CDR3 is 15 amino acids. V lost 0 bases and J lost 2; bases outside the gene matches: 0.

The gene calls are TRBV7-9 and TRBJ1-4; TRBD1 is a possible D gene (6 bases). The V end lost 1 base, the J end lost 6 bases, and 6 bases lay between the germline ends. Germline CDR1 is SEHNR and CDR2 is FQNEAQ (reference sequence). The CDR3 runs 13 residues. The CDR3 spells CASSLDRDEKLFF. In DNA form, the CDR3 reads TGTGCCAGCAGCTTAGACAGGGATGAAAAACTGTTTTTT.

This clonotype was observed a few times. The chain recombines TRBV19 with TRBJ2-1, with 13 bases matching TRBD2. The V gene's germline CDR1 is LNHDA and CDR2 SQIVND (reference sequence). The V gene end was trimmed by 5 bases and the J gene end by 6 bases; junction bases not matched to a gene: 7. The CDR3 is 16 amino acids. DNA of the CDR3: TGTGCCAGTAGTCGCACGACTAGCGGGGGGATCAATGAGCAGTTCTTC. This gives the protein CASSRTTSGGINEQFF.

This sequence joins TRBV20-1 and TRBJ1-1; D call uncertain. The CDR3 is 12 amino acids. Trimming removed 2 bases at V and 4 bases at J, with 8 bases between. Germline loops: CDR1 DFQATT, CDR2 SNEGSKA (reference sequence). The CDR3 DNA sequence: TGCAGTGCTAGAAGTCAGATCACTGAAGCTTTCTTT. Its translation is CSARSQITEAFF.